This T cell receptor (beta chain) emerged from a study of T cell responses to AZD1222 COVID-19 vaccine. Study-wide results and caveats: When two AZD1222 doses had been given, Spike-specific TCR breadth and depth rose.

This CDR3 contains 13 residues. Trimming took off 6 bases at V and 5 bases at J, with 11 bases between the two ends. Germline CDR1 and CDR2: MDHEN and SYDVKM. As for this clone: What it binds is unknown.

Profiling relied on immunoSEQ multiplex PCR, and the TCRdb table lists in-frame clones only, not all of them. The table includes approximately 170,000 clones, about 91% detected once. The chain links TRBV28 to TRBJ2-1; a possible D gene is TRBD2 (5 bases). This sequence originates from an adult in good health. The sequenced sample was peripheral blood, obtained on day 0 of AZD1222 vaccination. The CDR3, as DNA: TGTGCCAGCAGCTGGAGCGGAAACAATGAGCAGTTCTTC. Translation: CASSWSGNNEQFF. The full variable domain, completed using reference TRBV28 and TRBJ2-1, is DVKVTQSSRYLVKRTGEKVFLECVQDMDHENMFWYRQDPGLGLRLIYFSYDVKMKEKGDIPEGYSVSREKKERFSLILESASTNQTSMYLCASSWSGNNEQFFGPGTRLTVL.